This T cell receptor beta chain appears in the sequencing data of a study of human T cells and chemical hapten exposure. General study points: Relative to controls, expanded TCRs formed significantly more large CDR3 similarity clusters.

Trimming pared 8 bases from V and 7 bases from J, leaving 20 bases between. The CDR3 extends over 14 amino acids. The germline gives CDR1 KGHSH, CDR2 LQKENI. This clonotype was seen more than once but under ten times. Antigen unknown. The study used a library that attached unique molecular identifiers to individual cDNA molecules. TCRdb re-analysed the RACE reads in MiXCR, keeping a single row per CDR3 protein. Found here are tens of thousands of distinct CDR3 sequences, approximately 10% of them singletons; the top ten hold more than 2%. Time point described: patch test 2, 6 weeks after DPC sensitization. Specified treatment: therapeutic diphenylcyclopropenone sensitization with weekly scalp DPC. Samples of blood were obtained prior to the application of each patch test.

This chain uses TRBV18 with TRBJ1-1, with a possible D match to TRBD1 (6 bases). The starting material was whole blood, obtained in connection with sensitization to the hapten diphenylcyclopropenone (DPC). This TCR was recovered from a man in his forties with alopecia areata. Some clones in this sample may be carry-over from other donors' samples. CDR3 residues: CASRGLWGAGEAFF. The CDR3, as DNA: TGTGCCAGCCGCGGCTTGTGGGGGGCAGGTGAAGCTTTCTTT.